One T cell receptor (beta chain) is described in this entry. This entry is derived from a study of blood T cell repertoires in COVID-19. Per the authors' pipeline: Quantification of nucleated cells was approximated via reference gene primer amplification. Assay: immunoSEQ multiplex PCR; the TCRdb copy retains only in-frame clones and omits some. V and J calls and clone size are those listed in that table; D and trimming were worked out from the DNA. The table shows over 130,000 clones, with 88% occurring only once. The material sequenced was peripheral blood. This TCR was sampled from a human donor with COVID-19, enrolled during active disease. The donor label of this sample is uncertain.

For the CDR3, the DNA is TGTGCCAGTAGTATACTCGGGGAGACCCAGTACTTC. Encoded protein: CASSILGETQYF. J is TRBJ2-5 and V is TRBV19, with D unresolved. The germline V gene encodes CDR1 LNHDA and CDR2 SQIVND (reference sequence). Trimming removed 2 bases from V and 5 bases from J, with 6 bases in between. CDR3 length: 12 residues.